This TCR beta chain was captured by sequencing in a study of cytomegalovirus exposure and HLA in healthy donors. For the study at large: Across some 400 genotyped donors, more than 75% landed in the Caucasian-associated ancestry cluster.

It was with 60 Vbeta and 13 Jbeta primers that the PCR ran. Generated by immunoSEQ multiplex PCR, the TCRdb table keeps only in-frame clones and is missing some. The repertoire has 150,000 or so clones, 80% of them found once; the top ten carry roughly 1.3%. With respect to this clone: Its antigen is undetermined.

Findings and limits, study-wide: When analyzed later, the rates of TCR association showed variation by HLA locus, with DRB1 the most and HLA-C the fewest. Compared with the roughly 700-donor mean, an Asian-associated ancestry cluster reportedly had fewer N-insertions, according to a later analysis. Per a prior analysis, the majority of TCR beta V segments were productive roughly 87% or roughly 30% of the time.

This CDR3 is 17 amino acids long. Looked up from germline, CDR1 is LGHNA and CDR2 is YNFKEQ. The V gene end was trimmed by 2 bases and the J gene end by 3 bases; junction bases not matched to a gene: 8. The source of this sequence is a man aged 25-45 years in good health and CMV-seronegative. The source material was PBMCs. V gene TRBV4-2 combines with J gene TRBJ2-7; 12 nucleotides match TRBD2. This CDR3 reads CASSQSPGLAGIYEQYF. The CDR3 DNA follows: TGTGCCAGCAGCCAATCTCCCGGACTAGCGGGGATCTACGAGCAGTACTTC.